This T cell receptor (beta chain) was retrieved from a study of T-cell reconstitution after alpha-beta-depleted transplantation in children (dated by TCRdb to the mid-2010s). Describing the broader study: Using TCR repertoire profiling, the study quantitatively followed how T-cell immune reconstitution unfolded in children after TCRalphabeta/CD19-depleted allogeneic hematopoietic cell transplantation. Broad study findings and their caveats: Apparently early alphabetaT-cell count recovery about two months after transplant reportedly relied on only several hundred rapidly expanded clones derived from non-depleted graft cells. In some patients, high TCRbeta diversity at day 60 was attributed to recipient T cells and intrathymic progenitors that had survived conditioning. Over subsequent months, a decline in hyperexpanded clone frequencies was noted, and after one year, T-cell counts and TCRbeta diversity were mostly ascribed to newly produced T cells.

Details on this clonotype: What this receptor recognizes is not known. Base qualities are missing; no much larger clone stands one base away.

Libraries were prepared through PCR. The instrument given in TCRdb is Illumina HiSeq 2500. To normalize quantification of the TCRbeta repertoire, the TCR libraries were built with molecular barcoding that relied on unique molecular identifiers. In-frame beta chains were kept once TCRdb had trimmed the public reads at Q25 with fastp and called clones with MiXCR. A single entry per CDR3 protein holds the most common genes and DNA from its merged rows. The sample data list 250,000 to 300,000 distinct CDR3 sequences, and roughly 8.2% of these were observed just once. Approximately 9.1% of the sample is in the top ten clones. In the paper's terms, the treatment or condition label means: allogeneic hematopoietic cell transplantation with graft depleted of TCRalphabeta T cells and CD19 B cells. The children who served as transplant recipients had been given grafts of TCRalphabeta/CD19-depleted allogeneic hematopoietic cells.

Trimming accounts for 6 bases at V and 8 bases at J, while the number of junction bases matched to no gene is 12. Taken from the germline V gene, the CDR1 and CDR2 loops are KGHSH and LQKENI. The CDR3 holds 14 amino acids from the cysteine to the phenylalanine. Only the CDR3 DNA is retained, 42 bases long and in frame from the first base. This clonotype was sampled from a female patient aged 2 to 10 who had a stem cell transplant for Fanconi anemia, so the T cells may come from the graft donor. Recombination linked TRBV18 to TRBJ1-2, with 7 bases matching TRBD1. The specimen comprised peripheral blood, sampled 360 days after TCRalphabeta/CD19-depleted stem cell transplant. The nucleotide sequence is given as TGTGCCAGCTCGAGGGACAGCCCCAGGAAGGGCTACACCTTC. Translation gives CASSRDSPRKGYTF.